This passage covers 13 T cell receptor beta chains from one sample sequenced in a study of cytomegalovirus exposure and HLA in healthy donors. The PCR made use of 60 Vbeta and 13 Jbeta primers. Repertoires were generated with immunoSEQ multiplex PCR, while TCRdb's copy carries only in-frame clones and drops some. The data contain approximately 150,000 clones, roughly 76% of them singletons. Sequences were obtained from PBMCs. These receptors originate from a woman aged 18-30 years in good health and CMV-seropositive.

The chain employs TRBV6-5 and TRBJ2-7; TRBD2 agrees at 14 bases. V shed 5 bases and J 4 bases; nucleotides not matched to a gene: 4. The CDR3 length is 15 residues. Germline CDR1 is MNHEY and CDR2 is SVGAGI. In nucleotides, the CDR3 is TGTGCCAGCAGTCGACTAGCGGGGGGGCTGTACGAGCAGTACTTC. It yields the protein CASSRLAGGLYEQYF.

J is TRBJ2-5 and V is TRBV6-5; TRBD1 is a possible D gene (6 bases). The germline CDR1 and CDR2 sequences are MNHEY and SVGAGI. Deletions cut 10 bases from V and 1 base from J, with 16 bases between. There are 14 residues in the CDR3. This chain's CDR3 is CAIQTQGLQETQYF. Here the CDR3 DNA reads TGTGCCATCCAAACACAGGGCCTCCAAGAGACCCAGTACTTC.

The chain is built from TRBV4-1 and TRBJ1-6, with TRBD1 matching over 7 bases. This CDR3 has 15 residues. V lost 4 bases, J lost 6 bases, and 6 bases stayed unmatched. Germline CDR1 and CDR2: MGHRA and YSYEKL. The CDR3 reads CASSLFDRANSPLHF. The CDR3 coding sequence is TGCGCCAGCAGCCTATTCGACAGGGCTAATTCACCCCTCCACTTT.

This chain connects TRBV5-4 to TRBJ2-3, with a weak D call TRBD1 (7 bases). This CDR3 spans 14 amino acids. Trimming cost V 3 bases and J 1 base, with 9 bases left between them. Per germline, CDR1 SGHNT and CDR2 YYREEE (reference sequence). CDR3 region: CASSWRGRTDTQYF. The CDR3 nucleotides read TGTGCCAGCAGCTGGAGGGGGCGCACAGATACGCAGTATTTT.

The chain combines TRBV5-1 with TRBJ1-2, with TRBD1 matching over 8 bases. CDR1 and CDR2 from the germline V gene are SGHRS and YFSETQ. The CDR3 totals 14 residues. Trimming removed 4 bases from V and 3 bases from J; junction bases left unmatched: 5. CDR3 residues: CASSHGQGDYGYTF. DNA for the CDR3: TGCGCCAGCAGCCATGGACAGGGCGACTATGGCTACACCTTC. The full variable domain, completed using reference TRBV5-1 and TRBJ1-2, is KAGVTQTPRYLIKTRGQQVTLSCSPISGHRSVSWYQQTPGQGLQFLFEYFSETQRNKGNFPGRFSGRQFSNSRSEMNVSTLELGDSALYLCASSHGQGDYGYTFGSGTRLTVV.

Note on this clone: A much larger clone differs from this one at a single base, so this may be a read error. The chain uses TRBV4-1 and TRBJ2-3, with 14 bases lining up with TRBD2. The V gene end was trimmed by 1 base and the J gene end by 1 base; junction bases not matched to a gene: 4. Germline CDR1 MGHRA, CDR2 YSYEKL. This CDR3 has 18 amino acids. CDR3 DNA: TGCGCCAGCAGCCAAGGACTAGCGGGGGGGCCGGGCACAGATACGCAGTATTTT. Its translation is CASSQGLAGGPGTDTQYF.

The chain uses TRBV10-3 and TRBJ2-5, with D tentatively TRBD2 (6 bases). This CDR3 is 13 amino acids long. CDR1 is ENHRY and CDR2 is SYGVKD in the germline V gene. V was clipped by 6 bases and J by 3 bases, with 11 bases between them. CDR3 nucleotides: TGTGCCATCAGCCGACTAGGGGAAGAGACCCAGTACTTC. The encoded protein is CAISRLGEETQYF.

The genes are TRBV5-1 and TRBJ2-3, with D tentatively TRBD1 (6 bases). V dropped 5 bases and J dropped 1 base, with 14 bases sitting between them. Per germline, CDR1 SGHRS and CDR2 YFSETQ. This CDR3 is built from 15 residues. CDR3 loop: CASSYTGLGTDTQYF. The CDR3 bases are TGCGCCAGCAGTTATACAGGGTTAGGCACAGATACGCAGTATTTT.

To note about this clone: At one boundary the junction diverges from the germline segment, which might be a read error. The chain joins TRBV7-7 to TRBJ2-7; 8 bases match TRBD2. The germline CDR1 and CDR2 sequences are SSHAT and FNYEAQ (reference sequence). CDR3 length equals 14 residues. The CDR3 DNA reads TGTGCTAGCAGCCCGCTAGCGGGTTCCTACGAGCAGTACTTC. It translates to CASSPLAGSYEQYF.

The chain recombines TRBV12-5 with TRBJ2-2, with D possibly matching TRBD2 (6 bases). The V gene's germline CDR1 is LGHNT and CDR2 FRNRAP. The CDR3 loop spans 15 amino acids. V was shortened by 1 base and J by 4 bases, with 10 bases between the two germline ends. DNA of the CDR3: TGTGCTAGTGGTTTGGGACTAGGAGCCACCGGGGAGCTGTTTTTT. Residues: CASGLGLGATGELFF.

The CDR3: CASSEAHPSVGGFSYEQYF. CDR3 bases: TGTGCCAGCAGTGAAGCGCATCCGTCGGTCGGGGGATTTTCCTACGAGCAGTACTTC. The rearrangement joins TRBV6-1 to TRBJ2-5; the D gene is possibly TRBD2 (6 bases). The DNA matches TRBJ2-7 better at its end, which makes the J call doubtful. Germline assignment: CDR1 MNHNS and CDR2 SASEGT. The CDR3 consists of 19 residues.

The V gene is TRBV5-4, the J gene TRBJ2-5; D may be TRBD1 (5 bases). The germline CDR1 and CDR2 sequences are SGHNT and YYREEE (reference sequence). The V end was cut by 2 bases, the J end by 2 bases, with 10 bases between. The CDR3 contains 14 residues. This CDR3 reads CASSLGVRQETQYF. CDR3 nucleotides: TGTGCCAGCAGCTTAGGGGTCCGACAAGAGACCCAGTACTTC.

The chain is built from TRBV19 and TRBJ1-5, with D tentatively TRBD1 (5 bases). Per germline, CDR1 LNHDA and CDR2 SQIVND (reference sequence). This CDR3 is 13 amino acids long. V was clipped by 6 bases and J by 6 bases, with 12 bases between them. The CDR3 DNA follows: TGTGCCAGTAGCTCCCAGGACACTCAGCCCCAGCATTTT. It is translated as CASSSQDTQPQHF.